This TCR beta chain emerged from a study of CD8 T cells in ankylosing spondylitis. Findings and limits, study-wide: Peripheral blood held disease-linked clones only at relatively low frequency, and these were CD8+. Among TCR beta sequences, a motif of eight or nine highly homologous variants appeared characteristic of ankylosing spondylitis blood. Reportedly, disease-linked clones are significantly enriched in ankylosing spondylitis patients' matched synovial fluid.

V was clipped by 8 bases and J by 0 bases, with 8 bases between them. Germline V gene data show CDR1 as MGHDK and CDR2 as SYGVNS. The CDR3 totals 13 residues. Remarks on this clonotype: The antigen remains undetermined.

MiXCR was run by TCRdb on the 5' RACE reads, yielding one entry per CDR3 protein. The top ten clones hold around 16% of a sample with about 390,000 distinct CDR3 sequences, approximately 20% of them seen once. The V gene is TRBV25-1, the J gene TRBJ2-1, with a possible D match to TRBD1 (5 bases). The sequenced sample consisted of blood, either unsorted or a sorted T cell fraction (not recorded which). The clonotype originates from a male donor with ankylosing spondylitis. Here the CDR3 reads CASQGVSYNEQFF. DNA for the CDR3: TGTGCCAGCCAAGGGGTCTCCTACAATGAGCAGTTCTTC.